Described below is a single T cell receptor (beta chain) sequence and its context. This clone was counted at least ten times. Its cognate antigen has yet to be identified. Base qualities are missing; no much larger clone stands one base away. This specimen belongs to a study of metastatic and nonmetastatic thyroid tumors (dated by TCRdb to the early 2020s). About the investigation overall: Repertoires were compared across peripheral blood and tumor or nodule tissue samples from malignant and benign thyroid patients. Study-wide findings and limitations: TCR beta diversity was reported as significantly higher in malignant tumors than in benign nodules, in both blood and tumor samples.

None of the patients had been given any treatment before thyroid surgery. Using T-cell receptor beta sequencing, the researchers looked back retrospectively at clinical samples from patients, gathered between the early 2010s and the late 2010s. The junction shows trimming of 7 bases on V and 9 bases on J, plus 9 bases between the germline ends. For CDR1 and CDR2, the germline V gene lists WSHSY and SAAADI. Taken from cysteine to phenylalanine, the CDR3 has 10 residues. This entry keeps only the CDR3 DNA: 30 bases, framed from base 1. Receptor libraries were prepared by PCR. Instrument used: Illumina HiSeq 4000. High-throughput sequencing was used to profile the CDR3 region of the TCR beta-chain in every patient. Regarding the original processing steps: A classifier to discriminate distant-metastatic papillary thyroid cancer patients was built from CDR3 differences across clinicopathological groups. To measure repertoire diversity the researchers used the Shannon index, while the Morisita-Horn index served to gauge how similar the tumor and blood repertoires were. The raw public reads went through TCRdb reprocessing: fastp at Q25, MiXCR clone calling, in-frame beta chains kept. TCRdb, not the authors, supplied the V and J calls. This sample is represented by just under 45,000 clones; around 3.1% of them were singletons. In total, the top ten clones hold 10% of the sample.

The receptor was derived from a female donor with papillary thyroid cancer or a benign thyroid nodule (not recorded which). Some clones in this sample may be carry-over from other donors' samples. The specimen sequenced was blood. In this chain, TRBV10-2 is recombined with TRBJ1-2, with the D gene call left open. The CDR3 region: CASIQVSYTF. The nucleotides are TGCGCCAGCATCCAGGTAAGCTACACCTTC.